The present T cell receptor (beta chain) was sequenced within a study of neurological immune-mediated disorders. Regarding the study as a whole: There were no CDR3 amino acid sequences shared by expanded clones across subjects, a result suggesting private repertoires in all groups. Whereas HTLV-1-associated myelopathy showed the most TCR clonal expansion, multiple sclerosis showed the least, with levels below those of healthy controls.

Time point of the sample: longitudinal time-point 2. In germline, CDR1 is SGHVS, CDR2 FNYEAQ. The CDR3 is 14 residues long. In the case of this clonotype: As yet, its antigen is unknown. At one end, the junction sequence differs from germline, possibly due to a read error.

The team produced cDNA through 5'RACE using 10-nucleotide random UMIs. In each sequencing run, over 180 million TCR-beta sequences were generated from 15-18 subjects. Each CDR3 protein gets one entry after TCRdb re-called the 5' RACE reads with MiXCR. Altogether roughly 45,000 distinct CDR3 sequences are present, about 12% being singletons, with the ten largest covering less than 5.5%. The chain joins TRBV7-6 to TRBJ2-1; perhaps TRBD2 as D (5 bases). Sequencing was performed on PBMCs. The TCR originated in a male donor with HTLV-1-associated myelopathy (HAM/TSP). The CDR3 DNA reads as TGTGCCAGCAGCTTAGTCGGGGTCTACAATGAGCAGTTCTTT. As protein: CASSLVGVYNEQFF.